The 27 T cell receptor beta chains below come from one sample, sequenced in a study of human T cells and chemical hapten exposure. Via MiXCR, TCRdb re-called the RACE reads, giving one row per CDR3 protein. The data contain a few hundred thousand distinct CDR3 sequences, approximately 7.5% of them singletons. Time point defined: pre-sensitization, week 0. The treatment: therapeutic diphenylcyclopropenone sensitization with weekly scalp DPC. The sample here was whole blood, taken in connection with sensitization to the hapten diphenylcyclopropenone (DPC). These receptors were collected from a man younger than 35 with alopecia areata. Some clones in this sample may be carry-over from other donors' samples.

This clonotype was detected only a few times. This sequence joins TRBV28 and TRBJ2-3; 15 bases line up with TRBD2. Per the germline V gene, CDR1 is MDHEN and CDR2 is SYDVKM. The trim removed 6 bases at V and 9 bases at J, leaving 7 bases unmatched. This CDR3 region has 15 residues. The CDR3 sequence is CASRRTSGGAYTQYF. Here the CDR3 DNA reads TGTGCCAGCAGGAGGACTAGCGGGGGGGCCTACACGCAGTATTTT.

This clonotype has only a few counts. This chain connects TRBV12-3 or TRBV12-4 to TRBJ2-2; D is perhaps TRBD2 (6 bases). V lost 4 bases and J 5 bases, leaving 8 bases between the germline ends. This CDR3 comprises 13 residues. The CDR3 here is CASSWGETGELFF. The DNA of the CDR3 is TGTGCCAGCAGTTGGGGGGAGACCGGGGAGCTGTTTTTT.

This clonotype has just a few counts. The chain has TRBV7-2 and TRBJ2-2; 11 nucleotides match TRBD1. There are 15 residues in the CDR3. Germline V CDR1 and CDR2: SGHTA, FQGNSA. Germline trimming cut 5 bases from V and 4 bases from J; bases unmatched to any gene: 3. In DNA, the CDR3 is TGTGCCAGCAGCAGAGGGACAGGGGGCACCGGGGAGCTGTTTTTT. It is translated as CASSRGTGGTGELFF.

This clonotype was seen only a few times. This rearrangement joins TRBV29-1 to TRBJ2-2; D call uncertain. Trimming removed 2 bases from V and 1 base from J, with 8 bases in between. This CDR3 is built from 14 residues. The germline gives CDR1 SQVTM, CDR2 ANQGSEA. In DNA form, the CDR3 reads TGCAGCGTTGAACCACGACGGAACACCGGGGAGCTGTTTTTT. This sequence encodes CSVEPRRNTGELFF.

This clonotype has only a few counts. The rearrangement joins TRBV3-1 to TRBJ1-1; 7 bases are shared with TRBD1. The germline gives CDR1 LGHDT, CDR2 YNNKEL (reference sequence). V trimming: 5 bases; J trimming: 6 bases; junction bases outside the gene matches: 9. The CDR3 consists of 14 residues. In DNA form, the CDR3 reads TGTGCCAGCAGCGTGCAGGGGGTGTTTGCTGAAGCTTTCTTT. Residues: CASSVQGVFAEAFF.

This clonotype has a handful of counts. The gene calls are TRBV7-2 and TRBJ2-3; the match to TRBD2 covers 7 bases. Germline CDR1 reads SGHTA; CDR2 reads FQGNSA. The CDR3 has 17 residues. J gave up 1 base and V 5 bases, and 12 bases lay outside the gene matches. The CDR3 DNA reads TGTGCCAGCAGCCTCCTCAATACGGGGGGACGCACAGATACGCAGTATTTT. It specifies CASSLLNTGGRTDTQYF.

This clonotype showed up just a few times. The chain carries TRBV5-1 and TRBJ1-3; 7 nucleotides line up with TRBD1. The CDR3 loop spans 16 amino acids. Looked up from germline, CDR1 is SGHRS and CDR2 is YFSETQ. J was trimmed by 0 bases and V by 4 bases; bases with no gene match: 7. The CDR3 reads CASSGGTASSGNTIYF. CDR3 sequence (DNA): TGCGCCAGCAGCGGGGGGACAGCCAGCTCTGGAAACACCATATATTTT.

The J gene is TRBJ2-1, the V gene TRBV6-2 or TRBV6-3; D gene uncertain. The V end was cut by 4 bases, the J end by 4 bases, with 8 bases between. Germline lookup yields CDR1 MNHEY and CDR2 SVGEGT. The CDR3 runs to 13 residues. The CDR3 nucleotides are TGTGCCAGCAGTTCCCTTGCTTACAATGAGCAGTTCTTC. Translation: CASSSLAYNEQFF.

The CDR3 protein is CASSLDQSNTGELFF. The CDR3 DNA sequence: TGCGCCAGCAGCTTGGACCAGTCGAACACCGGGGAGCTGTTTTTT. The J gene is TRBJ2-2, the V gene TRBV5-1, with no clear D. Germline-derived CDR1 and CDR2 are SGHRS and YFSETQ. V dropped 0 bases and J dropped 0 bases, with 6 bases sitting between them. The CDR3 runs 15 residues.

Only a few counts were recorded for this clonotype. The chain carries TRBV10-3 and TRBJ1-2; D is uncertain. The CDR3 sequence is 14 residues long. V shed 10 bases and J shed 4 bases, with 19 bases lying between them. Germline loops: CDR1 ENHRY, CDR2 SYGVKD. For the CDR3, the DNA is TGTGCCACCACCTCAGTGAACTCCCTCTATGGCTACACCTTC. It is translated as CATTSVNSLYGYTF.

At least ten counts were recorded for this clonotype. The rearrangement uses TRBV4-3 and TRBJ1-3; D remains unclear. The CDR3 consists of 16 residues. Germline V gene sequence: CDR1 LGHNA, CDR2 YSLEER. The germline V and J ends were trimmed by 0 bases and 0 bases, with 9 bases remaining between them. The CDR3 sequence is CASSQDRTSSGNTIYF. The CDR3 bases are TGCGCCAGCAGCCAAGATCGTACGAGCTCTGGAAACACCATATATTTT.

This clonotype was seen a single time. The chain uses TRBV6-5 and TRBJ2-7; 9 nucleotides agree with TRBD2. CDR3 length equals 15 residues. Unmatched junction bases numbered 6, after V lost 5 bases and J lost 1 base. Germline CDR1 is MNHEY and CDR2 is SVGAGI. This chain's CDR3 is CASSPGLASSYEQYF. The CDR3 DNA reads TGTGCCAGCAGTCCGGGACTAGCAAGTTCCTACGAGCAGTACTTC.

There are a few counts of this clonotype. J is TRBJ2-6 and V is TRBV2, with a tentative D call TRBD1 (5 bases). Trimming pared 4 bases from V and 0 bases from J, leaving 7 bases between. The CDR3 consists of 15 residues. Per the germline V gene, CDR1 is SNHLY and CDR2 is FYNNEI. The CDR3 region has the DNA TGTGCCAGCAGTGCAGGGTACTCTGGGGCCAACGTCCTGACTTTC. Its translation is CASSAGYSGANVLTF.

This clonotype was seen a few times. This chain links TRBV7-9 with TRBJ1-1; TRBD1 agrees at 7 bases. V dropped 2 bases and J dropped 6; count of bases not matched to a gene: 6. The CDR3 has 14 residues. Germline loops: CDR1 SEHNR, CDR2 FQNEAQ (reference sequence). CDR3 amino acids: CASSLRRQGPEAFF. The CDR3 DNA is TGTGCCAGCAGCTTACGGCGACAGGGCCCTGAAGCTTTCTTT.

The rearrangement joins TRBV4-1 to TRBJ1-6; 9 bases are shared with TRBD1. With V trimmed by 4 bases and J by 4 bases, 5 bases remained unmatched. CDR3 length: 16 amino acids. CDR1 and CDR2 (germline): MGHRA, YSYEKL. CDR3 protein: CASSPTTGGYNSPLHF. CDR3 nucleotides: TGCGCCAGCAGCCCCACGACAGGGGGTTATAATTCACCCCTCCACTTT.

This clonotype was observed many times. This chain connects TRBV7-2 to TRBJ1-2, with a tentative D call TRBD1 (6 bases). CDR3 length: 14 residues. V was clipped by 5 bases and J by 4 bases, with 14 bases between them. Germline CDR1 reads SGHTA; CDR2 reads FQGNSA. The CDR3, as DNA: TGTGCCAGCAGCACAGACAGGTCCCGCTATGGCTACACCTTC. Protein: CASSTDRSRYGYTF.

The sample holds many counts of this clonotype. In DNA, the CDR3 is TGTGCCAGCAGCCGGACAGGGATTACTGAAGCTTTCTTT. It yields the protein CASSRTGITEAFF. This sequence joins TRBV6-1 and TRBJ1-1; 8 bases align to TRBD1. Unmatched junction bases numbered 5, after V lost 6 bases and J lost 5 bases. This CDR3 has 13 amino acids. Germline values: CDR1 MNHNS, CDR2 SASEGT.

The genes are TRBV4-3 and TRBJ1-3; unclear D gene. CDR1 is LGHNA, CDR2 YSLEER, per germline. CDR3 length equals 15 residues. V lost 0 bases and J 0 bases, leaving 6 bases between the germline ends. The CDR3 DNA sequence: TGCGCCAGCAGCCAAGACATCATCTCTGGAAACACCATATATTTT. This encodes CASSQDIISGNTIYF.

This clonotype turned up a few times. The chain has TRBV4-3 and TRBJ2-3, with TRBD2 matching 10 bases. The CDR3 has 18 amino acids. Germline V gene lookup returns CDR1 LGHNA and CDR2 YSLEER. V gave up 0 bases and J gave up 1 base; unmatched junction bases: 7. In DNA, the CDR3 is TGCGCCAGCAGCCAAGAGGGTAGCGGGGGGCGTCGCACAGATACGCAGTATTTT. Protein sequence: CASSQEGSGGRRTDTQYF.

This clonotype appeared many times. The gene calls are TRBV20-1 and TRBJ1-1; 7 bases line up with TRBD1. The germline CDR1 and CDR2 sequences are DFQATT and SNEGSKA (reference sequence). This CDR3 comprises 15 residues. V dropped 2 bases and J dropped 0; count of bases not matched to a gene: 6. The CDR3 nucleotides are TGCAGTGCTAGAACAGGGGAAACACTGAACACTGAAGCTTTCTTT. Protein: CSARTGETLNTEAFF.

CDR3 nucleotide sequence: TGTGCCAGCAGCTTAGTTTCTAGCGGGGGGACGAACACCGGGGAGCTGTTTTTT. Protein sequence: CASSLVSSGGTNTGELFF. J is TRBJ2-2 and V is TRBV7-2; 11 nucleotides match TRBD2. Per germline, CDR1 SGHTA and CDR2 FQGNSA. With V trimmed by 1 base and J by 0 bases, 4 bases remained unmatched. CDR3 size: 18 residues.

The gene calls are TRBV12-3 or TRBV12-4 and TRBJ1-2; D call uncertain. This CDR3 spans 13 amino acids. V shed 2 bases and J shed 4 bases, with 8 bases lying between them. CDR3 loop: CASSLTRTYGYTF. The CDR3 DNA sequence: TGTGCCAGCAGTTTAACCAGAACCTATGGCTACACCTTC.

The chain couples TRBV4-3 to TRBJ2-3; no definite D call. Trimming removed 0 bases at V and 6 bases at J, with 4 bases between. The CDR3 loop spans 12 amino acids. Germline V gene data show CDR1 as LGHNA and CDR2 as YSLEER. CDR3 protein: CASSQETDTQYF. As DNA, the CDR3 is TGCGCCAGCAGCCAAGAAACGGATACGCAGTATTTT.

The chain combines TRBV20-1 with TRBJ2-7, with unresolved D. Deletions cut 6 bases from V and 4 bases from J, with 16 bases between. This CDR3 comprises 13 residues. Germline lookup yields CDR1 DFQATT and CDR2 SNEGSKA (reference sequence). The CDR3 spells CSAEAGKEYEQYV. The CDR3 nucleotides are TGCAGTGCCGAGGCTGGGAAGGAGTACGAGCAGTACGTC.

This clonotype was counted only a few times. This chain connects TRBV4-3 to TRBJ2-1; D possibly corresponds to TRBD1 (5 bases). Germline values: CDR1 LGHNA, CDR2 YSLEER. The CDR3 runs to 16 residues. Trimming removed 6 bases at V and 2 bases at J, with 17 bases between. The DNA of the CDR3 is TGCGCCAGCAGTCAGGGCAGGGTCTACCCCTACAATGAGCAGTTCTTC. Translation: CASSQGRVYPYNEQFF.

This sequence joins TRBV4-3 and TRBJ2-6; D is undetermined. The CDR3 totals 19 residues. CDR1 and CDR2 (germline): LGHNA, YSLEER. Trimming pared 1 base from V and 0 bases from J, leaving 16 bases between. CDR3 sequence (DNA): TGCGCCAGCAGCCAAGTCGTTAACTGGCTGAGCTCTGGGGCCAACGTCCTGACTTTC. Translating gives CASSQVVNWLSSGANVLTF.

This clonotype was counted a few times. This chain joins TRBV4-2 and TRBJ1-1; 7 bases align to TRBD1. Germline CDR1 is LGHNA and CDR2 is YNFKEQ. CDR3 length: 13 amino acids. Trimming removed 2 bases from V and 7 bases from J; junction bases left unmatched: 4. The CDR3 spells CASSQQQGGEAFF. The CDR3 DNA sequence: TGTGCCAGCAGCCAACAGCAGGGGGGTGAAGCTTTCTTT.